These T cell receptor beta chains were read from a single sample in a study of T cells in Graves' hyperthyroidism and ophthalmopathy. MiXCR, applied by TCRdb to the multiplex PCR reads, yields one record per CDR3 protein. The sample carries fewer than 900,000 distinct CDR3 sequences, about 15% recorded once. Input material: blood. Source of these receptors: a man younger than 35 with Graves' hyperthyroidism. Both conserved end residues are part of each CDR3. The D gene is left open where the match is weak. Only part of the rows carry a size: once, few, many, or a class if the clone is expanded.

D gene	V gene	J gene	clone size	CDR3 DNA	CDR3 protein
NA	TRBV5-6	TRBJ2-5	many	TGTGCCAGCGCCCGAGGAGTGTCCAGTTCCGCGGAGACCCAGTACTTC	CASARGVSSSAETQYF
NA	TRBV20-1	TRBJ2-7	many	TGCAGTGCTAGAAGGTGGGGGGGCATCGACGAGCAGTACTTC	CSARRWGGIDEQYF
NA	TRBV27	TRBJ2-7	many	TGTGCCAGCAGTTTTATGGCTGGGGGGGCCGTAACTTACGAGCAGTACTTC	CASSFMAGGAVTYEQYF
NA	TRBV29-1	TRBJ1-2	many	TGCAGCGTTGAAGATCGGGGGTATGGCTACACCTTC	CSVEDRGYGYTF
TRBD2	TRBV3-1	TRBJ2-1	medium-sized	TGTGCCAGCAGCCCCTCCACCTGGAGCGGGAGGTGGAACAATGAGCAGTTCTTC	CASSPSTWSGRWNNEQFF
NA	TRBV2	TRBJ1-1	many	TGTGCCAGCAACGGACGCCGGAACACTGAAGCTTTCTTT	CASNGRRNTEAFF
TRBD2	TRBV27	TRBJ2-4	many	TGTGCCAGCAGTTTAAGGCTCGGGAGGAAAAACATTCAGTACTTC	CASSLRLGRKNIQYF
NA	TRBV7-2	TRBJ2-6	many	TGTGCCAGCAGCTTAGGACCCTCTGGGGCCAACGTCCTGACTTTC	CASSLGPSGANVLTF
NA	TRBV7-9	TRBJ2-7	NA	TGTGCCAGCTTGGGGGATTCCTCCTACGAGCAGTACTTC	CASLGDSSYEQYF
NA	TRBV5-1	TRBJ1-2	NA	TGCGCCAGTCGGGAGGACCGATATGGCTACACCTTC	CASREDRYGYTF
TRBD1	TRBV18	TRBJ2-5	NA	TGTGCCAGCTCAGACGGGACAGGACAAGAGACCCAGTACTTC	CASSDGTGQETQYF
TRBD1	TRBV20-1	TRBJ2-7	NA	TGCAGTGCTAGAGCTGACAGGGGTCCCACTCACGAGCAGTACTTC	CSARADRGPTHEQYF
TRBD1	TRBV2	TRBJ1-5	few	TGTGCCAGCAGGGCCGGGACAGGGAGCAATCAGCCCCAGCATTTT	CASRAGTGSNQPQHF
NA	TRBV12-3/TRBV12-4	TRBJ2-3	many	TGTGCCAGCACCGGAGCAGTGCTGACAGATACGCAGTATTTT	CASTGAVLTDTQYF
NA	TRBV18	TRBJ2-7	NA	TGTGCCAGCTCACAGTTGTCGCGGGCCCACGAGCAGTACTTC	CASSQLSRAHEQYF
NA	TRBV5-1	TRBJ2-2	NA	TGTGCCAGCAGCTTCCCCTACGGGGAGCTGTTTTTT	CASSFPYGELFF
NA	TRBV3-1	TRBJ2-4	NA	TGTGCCAGCGGTACTCCGGCCAAAAACATTCAGTACTTC	CASGTPAKNIQYF
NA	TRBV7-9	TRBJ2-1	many	TGTGCCAGCAGCCCTAGACAAAATGAGCAGTTCTTC	CASSPRQNEQFF
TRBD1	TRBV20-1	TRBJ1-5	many	TGCAGTGCCCCGGTGACAGGGGGCAATCAGCCCCAGCATTTT	CSAPVTGGNQPQHF
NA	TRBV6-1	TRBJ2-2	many	TGTGCCAGCAGTTATCGCGGACTGGTCAGTCCCGGGGAGCTGTTTTTT	CASSYRGLVSPGELFF
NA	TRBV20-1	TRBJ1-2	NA	TGCAGTGCTAGAGAGGGAGGAGGAGGCTACACCTTC	CSAREGGGGYTF
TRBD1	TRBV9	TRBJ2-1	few	TGTGCCAGCAGCGACCGCTTCGGGACAGGGGCCGGTGAGCAGTTCTTC	CASSDRFGTGAGEQFF
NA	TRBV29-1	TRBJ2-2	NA	TGCAGCGTTTCAGTGAACACCGGGGAGCTGTTTTTT	CSVSVNTGELFF
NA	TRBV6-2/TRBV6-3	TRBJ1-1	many	TGTGCCAGCAGTTCCGGGACTGCGGTGGAGGACACTGAAGCTTTCTTT	CASSSGTAVEDTEAFF
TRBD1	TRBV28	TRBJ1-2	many	TGTGCCAGCAGCCGGACAGGAATTAACTATGGCTACACCTTC	CASSRTGINYGYTF
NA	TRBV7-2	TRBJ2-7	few	TGTGCCAGCAGCCTCGGGGGTAGTATCTACGAGCAGTACTTC	CASSLGGSIYEQYF
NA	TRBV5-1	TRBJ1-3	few	TGCGCCAGCAGCTTGGTCGGGGGGCGGAACACCATATATTTT	CASSLVGGRNTIYF
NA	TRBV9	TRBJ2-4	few	TGTGCCAGCAGCGTCTGGGCAGAGGGAAAGAAAAACATTCAGTACTTC	CASSVWAEGKKNIQYF
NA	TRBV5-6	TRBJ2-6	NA	TGTGCCAGCAGCTTGGGCGGCTTATGGTCTGGGGCCAACGTCCTGACTTTC	CASSLGGLWSGANVLTF
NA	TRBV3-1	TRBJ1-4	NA	TGTGCCAGCAGCCACAGGGCGCGGAGAGAAAAACTGTTTTTT	CASSHRARREKLFF
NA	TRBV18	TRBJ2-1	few	TGTGCCAGCTCACCACAACACAGCTCCTACAATGAGCAGTTCTTC	CASSPQHSSYNEQFF
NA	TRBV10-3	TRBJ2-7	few	TGCGCCGTTGGACTGGCCTACGAGCAGTACTTC	CAVGLAYEQYF
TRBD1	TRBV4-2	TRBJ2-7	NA	TGTGCCAGCAGCCGATCCGGACAGGGGGCGGCCGAGCAGTACTTC	CASSRSGQGAAEQYF
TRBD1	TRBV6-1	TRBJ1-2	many	TGTGCCAGCAGATTGTGGACAGGGGCTAACTATGGCTACACCTTC	CASRLWTGANYGYTF
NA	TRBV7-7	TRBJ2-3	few	TGTGCCAGCAGCAGAGGGAGCAGAGATACGCAGTATTTT	CASSRGSRDTQYF